A single sample is the source of the 18 T cell receptor beta chains below, sequenced in a study of blood T cells in healthy people across ages (dated by TCRdb to 2013 to 2016). The library was built by means of 5' RACE. TCRdb shows the sequencer as Illumina HiSeq 2500. A second roughly 7 to 11 cycle PCR used a sample-barcoded 5' primer and a J-beta primer mix. TCRdb handled the public reads itself, with Q25 trimming in fastp and clone calling in MiXCR, and kept productive beta chains. Entries that share a CDR3 protein sequence are merged under the most common genes and DNA. The sample data list about 800,000 distinct CDR3 sequences, and roughly 25% of these were observed just once. The ten biggest clones cover approximately 4% of the sample. The same sample was also used in a study of T cells of mothers and their children.

The sample was blood. Receptors were obtained from a boy aged 10-17 years in good health.

In this sample, this clonotype turned up a few times. The rearrangement joins TRBV29-1 to TRBJ2-5; 8 bases are a match to TRBD1. This CDR3 comprises 13 residues. CDR1 SQVTM and CDR2 ANQGSEA come from the germline V gene. Losses at the gene ends were 2 bases for V and 6 bases for J; bases not matched to a gene: 5. The CDR3 here is CSVERQGSQTQYF. Here the CDR3 DNA reads TGCAGCGTTGAAAGACAGGGGAGCCAGACCCAGTACTTC.

The rearrangement uses TRBV4-3 and TRBJ1-1; possible D gene TRBD1, 5 bases. The germline V and J ends were trimmed by 3 bases and 4 bases, with 15 bases remaining between them. The CDR3 has 15 amino acids. From germline, CDR1 is LGHNA and CDR2 YSLEER. CDR3 bases: TGCGCCAGCAGCCAGATGACAGCTGCGGGCACTGAAGCTTTCTTT. It yields the protein CASSQMTAAGTEAFF.

This clonotype was found many times. This chain connects TRBV7-2 to TRBJ2-4; tentatively, D is TRBD2 (6 bases). The CDR3 length is 14 residues. CDR1 is SGHTA and CDR2 is FQGNSA in the germline V gene. Trimming shortened V by 1 base and J by 8 bases, and 12 bases separated the two germline ends. CDR3 in DNA: TGTGCCAGCAGCTTAGTTGGAGGGGACGACATTCAGTACTTC. Translated: CASSLVGGDDIQYF.

The rearrangement links TRBV30 to TRBJ1-6; TRBD1 is a possible D gene (6 bases). The V gene's germline CDR1 is GTSNPN and CDR2 SVGIG (reference sequence). Trimming removed 4 bases from V and 10 bases from J, with 11 bases in between. The CDR3 covers 12 residues. The DNA for the CDR3 is TGTGCCTGGAACAGGGTTCGGTCACCCCTCCACTTT. Translated, it gives CAWNRVRSPLHF.

The chain employs TRBV7-2 and TRBJ2-5; 13 positions match TRBD2. The last part of the DNA fits TRBJ2-1 better; the J call may be wrong. There are 13 residues in the CDR3. From germline, CDR1 is SGHTA and CDR2 FQGNSA. The CDR3 sequence: CASRTSGSNEQFF. Written as DNA, the CDR3 is TGTGCCAGCCGGACTAGCGGGAGCAATGAGCAGTTCTTC.

The rearrangement joins TRBV20-1 to TRBJ2-3; possibly TRBD1 or TRBD2 for D (5 bases each). From germline, CDR1 is DFQATT and CDR2 SNEGSKA (reference sequence). The V gene lost 6 bases and the J gene lost 3 bases, with 13 bases spanning the gap. The CDR3 runs to 13 residues. CDR3 coding DNA: TGCAGTGCCGAAGGGACCAAAACAGATACGCAGTATTTT. Encoded protein: CSAEGTKTDTQYF.

The chain links TRBV20-1 to TRBJ1-1, with unresolved D. CDR3 length equals 11 residues. CDR1 DFQATT and CDR2 SNEGSKA come from the germline V gene (reference sequence). V shed 1 base and J shed 8 bases, with 8 bases lying between them. For the CDR3, the DNA is TGCAGTGCTAGAGGTGGGTTCGAAGCTTTCTTT. As protein: CSARGGFEAFF.

The rearrangement uses TRBV5-1 and TRBJ2-1; D possibly corresponds to TRBD1 (6 bases). Germline V gives CDR1 SGHRS, CDR2 YFSETQ. V gave up 4 bases and J gave up 7 bases, with 12 bases separating them. This CDR3 has 13 residues. The CDR3 sequence is CASSRQVENEQFF. The CDR3 coding sequence is TGCGCCAGCAGCCGACAGGTTGAGAATGAGCAGTTCTTC.

The gene calls are TRBV18 and TRBJ2-5; no firm D call. CDR3 length equals 11 residues. V lost 8 bases to trimming and J lost 3 bases, with 7 bases between them. CDR1 is KGHSH and CDR2 is LQKENI in the germline V gene. The chain's CDR3 is CASHEKETQYF. The CDR3, as DNA: TGTGCCAGCCACGAAAAAGAGACCCAGTACTTC. The variable domain in full, with the rest retrieved from reference TRBV18 and TRBJ2-5, is NAGVMQNPRHLVRRRGQEARLRCSPMKGHSHVYWYRQLPEEGLKFMVYLQKENIIDESGMPKERFSAEFPKEGPSILRIQQVVRGDSAAYFCASHEKETQYFGPGTRLLVL.

The rearrangement joins TRBV20-1 to TRBJ2-7; 9 positions match TRBD1. V shed 6 bases, J shed 1 base, and the junction held 7 bases outside the gene matches. The CDR3 sequence is 14 residues long. Per germline, CDR1 DFQATT and CDR2 SNEGSKA (reference sequence). The CDR3 DNA sequence: TGCAGTGCCTTGGGACAGGGTACATCCTACGAGCAGTACTTC. Encoded protein: CSALGQGTSYEQYF.

V gene TRBV20-1 combines with J gene TRBJ2-3; TRBD2 matches at 11 bases. V shed 3 bases, J shed 0 bases, and the junction held 17 bases outside the gene matches. The CDR3 spans 20 residues. Germline V CDR1 and CDR2: DFQATT, SNEGSKA (reference sequence). The CDR3 region is CSASMLPGTSGELSTDTQYF. In nucleotides, the CDR3 is TGCAGTGCTAGCATGCTACCCGGGACTAGCGGAGAACTTAGCACAGATACGCAGTATTTT.

This clonotype was counted a few times. The chain employs TRBV29-1 and TRBJ2-2, with TRBD1 as a possible D gene (6 bases). The V end lost 2 bases, the J end lost 0 bases, and 13 bases lay between the germline ends. CDR1 is SQVTM and CDR2 is ANQGSEA in the germline V gene. The CDR3 spans 16 residues. This chain's CDR3 is CSVELTGTPNTGELFF. The CDR3 bases are TGCAGCGTTGAATTAACCGGGACACCGAACACCGGGGAGCTGTTTTTT.

The chain has TRBV28 and TRBJ2-7; 7 nucleotides align to TRBD2. Germline trimming cut 2 bases from V and 5 bases from J; bases unmatched to any gene: 9. Per germline, CDR1 MDHEN and CDR2 SYDVKM. CDR3 length equals 15 residues. The CDR3 region has the DNA TGTGCCAGCAGTTTACTCCAGCGGGAAGGAGACGAGCAGTACTTC. This sequence encodes CASSLLQREGDEQYF.

This clonotype was seen more than once but under ten times. J is TRBJ1-5 and V is TRBV7-2, with a possible D match to TRBD1 (6 bases). Germline V CDR1 and CDR2: SGHTA, FQGNSA. This CDR3 has 16 residues. The germline V and J ends were trimmed by 2 bases and 3 bases, with 14 bases remaining between them. In DNA, the CDR3 is TGTGCCAGCAGCTTAAAGGGGGTGGGGGACAATCAGCCCCAGCATTTT. Translating it yields CASSLKGVGDNQPQHF.

This clonotype appeared a few times. CDR3 loop: CASSIPQGAAYEQYF. CDR3 bases: TGTGCCAGCAGCATACCACAGGGGGCGGCCTACGAGCAGTACTTC. The J gene is TRBJ2-5, the V gene TRBV5-6; 9 bases line up with TRBD1. TRBJ2-7 explains the end of the DNA better; the J call may be wrong. This CDR3 is 15 amino acids long. Germline CDR1 reads SGHDT; CDR2 reads YYEEEE.

This clonotype was counted a few times. This chain uses TRBV20-1 with TRBJ2-5; D is perhaps TRBD1 (5 bases). Judging by the DNA end, TRBJ2-1 fits better; the J call may be wrong. This CDR3 spans 15 amino acids. Looked up from germline, CDR1 is DFQATT and CDR2 is SNEGSKA (reference sequence). The CDR3 DNA reads as TGCAGTGCTAGAGTTATAGGGGCTTTTAACAATGAGCAGTTCTTC. It is translated as CSARVIGAFNNEQFF.

In this sample, this clonotype turned up a few times. The chain is built from TRBV6-2 or TRBV6-3 and TRBJ2-3, with D tentatively TRBD1 (6 bases). The CDR3 contains 17 residues. The V end was cut by 2 bases, the J end by 0 bases, with 15 bases between. Germline values: CDR1 MNHEY, CDR2 SVGEGT. Written as DNA, the CDR3 is TGTGCCAGCAGTTACCCTCTGACAGGACAGAGCACAGATACGCAGTATTTT. Its translation: CASSYPLTGQSTDTQYF.

CDR3 protein: CASSEGSHNEQFF. In DNA, the CDR3 is TGTGCCAGCAGCGAGGGGTCCCACAATGAGCAGTTCTTC. J is TRBJ2-5 and V is TRBV7-3; either TRBD1 or TRBD2 may supply D (5 bases each). Judging by the DNA end, TRBJ2-1 fits better; the J call may be wrong. This CDR3 is built from 13 residues. Germline assignment: CDR1 SGHTA and CDR2 FQGTGA.